The 3 T cell receptor beta chains below all came from one sample that was sequenced in a study of T cell changes during pregnancy in multiple sclerosis. This table comes from immunoSEQ multiplex PCR, and its TCRdb copy is limited to in-frame clones, with some not included. Here the sample spans 26,000 or so clones, more than 70% being singletons. The specimen was CD8+ T cells from peripheral blood mononuclear cells, collected in the second trimester of pregnancy. The receptors originated from a female donor with multiple sclerosis, enrolled in a pregnancy study.

This clone has a single count. For the CDR3, the DNA is TGCAGCGTTGGAGGGGGGGCTGAAGCTTTCTTT. Translating gives CSVGGGAEAFF. The V and J genes are TRBV29-1 and TRBJ1-1; D might be TRBD1 (6 bases). This CDR3 comprises 11 residues. Germline V gene sequence: CDR1 SQVTM, CDR2 ANQGSEA. The V gene lost 4 bases and the J gene lost 6 bases, with 9 bases spanning the gap. The full variable domain, its missing parts supplied by reference TRBV29-1 and TRBJ1-1, is SAVISQKPSRDICQRGTSLTIQCQVDSQVTMMFWYRQQPGQSLTLIATANQGSEATYESGFVIDKFPISRPNLTFSTLTVSNMSPEDSSIYLCSVGGGAEAFFGQGTRLTVV.

This clone showed up just once. V gene TRBV27 combines with J gene TRBJ2-7, with TRBD1 identical over 9 bases. The CDR3 totals 15 residues. CDR1 and CDR2 from the germline V gene are MNHEY and SMNVEV (reference sequence). The V and J ends lost 6 bases and 5 bases, in that order; junction bases with no gene match: 11. The CDR3 DNA reads TGTGCCAGCAGCATACTAGGGACAGGGAGGCACGAGCAGTACTTC. It translates to CASSILGTGRHEQYF.

DNA for the CDR3: TGCGCCAGCAGCCAATCTCTGGTGGGGACAGGGGGGAATGAGCAGTTCTTC. It translates to CASSQSLVGTGGNEQFF. The rearrangement uses TRBV4-3 and TRBJ2-1; TRBD1 aligns across 11 bases. The trim removed 2 bases at V and 7 bases at J, leaving 10 bases unmatched. This CDR3 has 17 residues. Germline V gene sequence: CDR1 LGHNA, CDR2 YSLEER.